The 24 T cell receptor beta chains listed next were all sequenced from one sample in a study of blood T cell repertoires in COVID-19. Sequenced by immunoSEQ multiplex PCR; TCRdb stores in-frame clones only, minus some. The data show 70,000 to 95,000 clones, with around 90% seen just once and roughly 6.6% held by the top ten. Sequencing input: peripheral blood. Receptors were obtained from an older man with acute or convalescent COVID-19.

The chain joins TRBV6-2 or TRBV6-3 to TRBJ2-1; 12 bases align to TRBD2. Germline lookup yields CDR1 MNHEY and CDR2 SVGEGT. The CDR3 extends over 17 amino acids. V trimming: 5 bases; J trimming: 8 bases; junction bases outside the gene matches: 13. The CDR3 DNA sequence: TGTGCCAGCAGTAAACCTGCTAGCGGGGGGGCCAGCGATGAGCAGTTCTTC. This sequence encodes CASSKPASGGASDEQFF.

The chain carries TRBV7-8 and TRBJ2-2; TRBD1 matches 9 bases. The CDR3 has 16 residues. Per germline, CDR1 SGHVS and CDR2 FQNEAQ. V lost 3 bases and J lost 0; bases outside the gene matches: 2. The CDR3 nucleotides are TGTGCCAGCAGCTTTCGGACAGGGGCGAACACCGGGGAGCTGTTTTTT. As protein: CASSFRTGANTGELFF.

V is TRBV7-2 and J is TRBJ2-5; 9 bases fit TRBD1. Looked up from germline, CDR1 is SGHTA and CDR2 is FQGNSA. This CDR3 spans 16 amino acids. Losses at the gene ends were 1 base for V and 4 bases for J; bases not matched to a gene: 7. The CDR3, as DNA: TGTGCCAGCAGCTTAGGTCACAGGGGGCTGGGAGAGACCCAGTACTTC. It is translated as CASSLGHRGLGETQYF.

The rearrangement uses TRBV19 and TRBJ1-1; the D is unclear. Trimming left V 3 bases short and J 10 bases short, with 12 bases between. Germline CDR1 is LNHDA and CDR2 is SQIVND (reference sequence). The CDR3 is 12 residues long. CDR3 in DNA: TGTGCCAGTAGTATCCGCGAGGGTAGAGCTTTCTTT. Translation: CASSIREGRAFF.

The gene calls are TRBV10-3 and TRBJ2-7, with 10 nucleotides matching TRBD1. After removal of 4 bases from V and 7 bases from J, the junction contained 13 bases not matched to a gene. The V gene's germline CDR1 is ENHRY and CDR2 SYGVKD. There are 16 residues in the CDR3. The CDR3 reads CAISAAGTGEPGEQYF. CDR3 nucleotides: TGTGCCATCAGTGCGGCCGGGACAGGGGAACCGGGGGAGCAGTACTTC.

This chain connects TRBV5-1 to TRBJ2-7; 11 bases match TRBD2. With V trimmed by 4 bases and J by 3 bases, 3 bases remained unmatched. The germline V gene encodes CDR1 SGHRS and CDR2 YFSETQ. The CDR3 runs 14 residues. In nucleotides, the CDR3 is TGCGCCAGCAGCCCGACTAGCGGGATCTACGAGCAGTACTTC. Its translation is CASSPTSGIYEQYF. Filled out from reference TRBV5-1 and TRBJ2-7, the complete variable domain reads KAGVTQTPRYLIKTRGQQVTLSCSPISGHRSVSWYQQTPGQGLQFLFEYFSETQRNKGNFPGRFSGRQFSNSRSEMNVSTLELGDSALYLCASSPTSGIYEQYFGPGTRLTVT.

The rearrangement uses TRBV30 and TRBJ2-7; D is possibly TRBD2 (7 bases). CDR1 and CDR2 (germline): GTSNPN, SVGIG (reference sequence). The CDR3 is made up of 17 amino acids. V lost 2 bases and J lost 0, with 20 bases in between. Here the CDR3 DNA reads TGTGCCTGGAGTAACAGGGAGGGGGGACCTAGCTCCTACGAGCAGTACTTC. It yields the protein CAWSNREGGPSSYEQYF.

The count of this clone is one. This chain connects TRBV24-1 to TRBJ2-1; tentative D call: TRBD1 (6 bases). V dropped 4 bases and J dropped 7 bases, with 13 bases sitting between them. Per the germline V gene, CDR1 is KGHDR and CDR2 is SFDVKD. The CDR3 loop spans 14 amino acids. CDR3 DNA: TGTGCCACCAGTGAACCTGGGACAATTAATGAGCAGTTCTTC. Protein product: CATSEPGTINEQFF.

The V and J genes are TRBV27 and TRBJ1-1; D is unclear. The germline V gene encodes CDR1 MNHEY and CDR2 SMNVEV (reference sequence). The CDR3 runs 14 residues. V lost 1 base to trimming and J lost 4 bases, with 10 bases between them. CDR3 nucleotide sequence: TGTGCCAGCAGTTTATTGGTGGGGAGCACTGAAGCTTTCTTT. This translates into CASSLLVGSTEAFF.

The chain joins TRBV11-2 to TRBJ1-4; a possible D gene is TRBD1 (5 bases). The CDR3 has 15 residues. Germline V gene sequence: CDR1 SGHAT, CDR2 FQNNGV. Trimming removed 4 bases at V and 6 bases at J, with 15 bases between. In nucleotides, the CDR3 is TGTGCCAGCAGCTCCTCTGGGGGGACCCATGAAAAACTGTTTTTT. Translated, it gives CASSSSGGTHEKLFF.

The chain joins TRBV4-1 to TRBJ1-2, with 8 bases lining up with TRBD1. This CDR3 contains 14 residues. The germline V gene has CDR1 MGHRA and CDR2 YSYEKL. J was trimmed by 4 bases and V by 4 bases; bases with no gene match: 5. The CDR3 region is CASSPPTGGYGYTF. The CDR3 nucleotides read TGCGCCAGCAGCCCCCCCACAGGGGGCTATGGCTACACCTTC.

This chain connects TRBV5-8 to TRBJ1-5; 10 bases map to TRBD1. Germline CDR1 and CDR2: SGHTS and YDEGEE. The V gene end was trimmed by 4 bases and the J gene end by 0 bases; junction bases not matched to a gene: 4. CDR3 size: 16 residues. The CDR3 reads CASSPRDRGSNQPQHF. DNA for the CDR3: TGTGCCAGCAGCCCTAGGGACAGGGGTAGCAATCAGCCCCAGCATTTT.

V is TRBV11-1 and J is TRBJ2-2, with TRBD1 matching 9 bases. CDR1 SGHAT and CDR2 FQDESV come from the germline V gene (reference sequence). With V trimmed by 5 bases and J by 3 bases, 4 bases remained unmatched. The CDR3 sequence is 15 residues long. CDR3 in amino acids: CASSLWTGDTGELFF. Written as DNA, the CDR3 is TGTGCCAGCAGCCTATGGACAGGGGACACCGGGGAGCTGTTTTTT.

In DNA, the CDR3 is TGTGCCAGCTCAACCGGACAGGGGGCAGGCGAGCAGTACTTC. As protein: CASSTGQGAGEQYF. The chain joins TRBV18 to TRBJ2-7; 11 bases agree with TRBD1. The CDR3 has 14 amino acids. Trimming cost V 5 bases and J 6 bases; bases outside gene matches: 6. Germline CDR1 KGHSH, CDR2 LQKENI.

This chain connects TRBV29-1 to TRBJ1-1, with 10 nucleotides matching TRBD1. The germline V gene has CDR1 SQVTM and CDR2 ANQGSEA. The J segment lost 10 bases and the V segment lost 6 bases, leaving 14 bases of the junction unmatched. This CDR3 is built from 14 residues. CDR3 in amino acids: CSVEAGTGDGGAFF. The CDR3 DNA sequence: TGCAGCGTAGAGGCCGGGACAGGGGATGGGGGAGCTTTCTTT.

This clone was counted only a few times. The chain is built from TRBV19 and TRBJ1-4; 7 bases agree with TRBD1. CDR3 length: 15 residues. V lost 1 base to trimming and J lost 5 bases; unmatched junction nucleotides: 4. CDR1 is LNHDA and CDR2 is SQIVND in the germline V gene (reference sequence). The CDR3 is CASSIGGDRNEKLFF. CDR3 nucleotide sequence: TGTGCCAGTAGTATAGGCGGGGACAGAAATGAAAAACTGTTTTTT.

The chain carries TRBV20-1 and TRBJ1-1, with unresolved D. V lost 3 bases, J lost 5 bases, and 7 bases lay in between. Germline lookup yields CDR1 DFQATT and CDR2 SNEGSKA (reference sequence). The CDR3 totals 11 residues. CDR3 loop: CSASSRTEAFF. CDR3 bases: TGCAGTGCTAGTTCGAGGACTGAAGCTTTCTTT.

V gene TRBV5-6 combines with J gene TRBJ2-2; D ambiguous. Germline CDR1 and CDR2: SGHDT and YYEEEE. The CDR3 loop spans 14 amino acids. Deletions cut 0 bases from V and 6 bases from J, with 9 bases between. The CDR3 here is CASSLVRTAGELFF. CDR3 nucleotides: TGTGCCAGCAGCTTGGTACGCACTGCCGGGGAGCTGTTTTTT.

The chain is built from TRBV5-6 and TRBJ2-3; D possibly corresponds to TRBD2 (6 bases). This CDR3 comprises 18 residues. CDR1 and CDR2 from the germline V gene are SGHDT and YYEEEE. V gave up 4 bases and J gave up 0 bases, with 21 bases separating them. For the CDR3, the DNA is TGTGCCAGCAGCCTGCGGGGAAGCTTGCTCTCTAGCACAGATACGCAGTATTTT. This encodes CASSLRGSLLSSTDTQYF.

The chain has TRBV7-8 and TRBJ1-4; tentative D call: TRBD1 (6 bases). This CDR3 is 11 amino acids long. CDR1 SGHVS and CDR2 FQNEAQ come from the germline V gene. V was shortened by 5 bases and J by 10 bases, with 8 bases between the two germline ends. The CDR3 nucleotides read TGTGCCAGCAGCGAACAGGGAAAACTGTTTTTT. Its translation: CASSEQGKLFF.

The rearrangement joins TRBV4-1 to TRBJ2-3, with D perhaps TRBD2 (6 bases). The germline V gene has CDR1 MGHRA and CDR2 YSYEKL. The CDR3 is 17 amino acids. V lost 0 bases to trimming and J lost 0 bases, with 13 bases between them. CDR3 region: CASSQEGGGYSTDTQYF. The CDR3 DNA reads TGCGCCAGCAGCCAAGAGGGGGGTGGCTATAGCACAGATACGCAGTATTTT.

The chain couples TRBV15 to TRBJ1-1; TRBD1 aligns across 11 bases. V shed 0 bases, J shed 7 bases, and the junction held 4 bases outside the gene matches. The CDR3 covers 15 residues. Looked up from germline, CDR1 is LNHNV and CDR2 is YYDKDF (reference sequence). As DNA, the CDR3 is TGTGCCACCAGCAGAGATCTGGGGACAGGGGGTGAAGCTTTCTTT. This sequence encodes CATSRDLGTGGEAFF.

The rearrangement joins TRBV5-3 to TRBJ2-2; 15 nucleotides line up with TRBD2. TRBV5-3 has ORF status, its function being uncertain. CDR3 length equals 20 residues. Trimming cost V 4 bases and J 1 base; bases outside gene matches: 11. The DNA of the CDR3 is TGTGCCAGAAGCCCCGGACTAGCGGGAGGGCCCTCCCGGAACACCGGGGAGCTGTTTTTT. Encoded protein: CARSPGLAGGPSRNTGELFF.

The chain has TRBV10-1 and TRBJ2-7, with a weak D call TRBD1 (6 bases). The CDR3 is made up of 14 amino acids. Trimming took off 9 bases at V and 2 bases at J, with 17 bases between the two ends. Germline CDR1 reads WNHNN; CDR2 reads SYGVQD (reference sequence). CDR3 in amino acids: CARMGWDKTYEQYF. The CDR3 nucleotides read TGCGCCAGGATGGGATGGGACAAGACCTACGAGCAGTACTTC.